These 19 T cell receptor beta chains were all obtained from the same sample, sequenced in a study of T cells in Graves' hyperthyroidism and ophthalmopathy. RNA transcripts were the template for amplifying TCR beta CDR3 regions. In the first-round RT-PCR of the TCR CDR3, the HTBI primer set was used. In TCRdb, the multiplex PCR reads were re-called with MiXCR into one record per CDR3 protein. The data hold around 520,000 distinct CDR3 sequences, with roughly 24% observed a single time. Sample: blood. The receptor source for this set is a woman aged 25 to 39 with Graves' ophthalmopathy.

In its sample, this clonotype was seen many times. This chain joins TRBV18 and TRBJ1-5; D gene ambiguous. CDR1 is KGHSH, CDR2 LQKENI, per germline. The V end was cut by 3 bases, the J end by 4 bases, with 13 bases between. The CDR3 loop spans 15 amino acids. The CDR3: CASSPNSELNQPQHF. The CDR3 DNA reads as TGTGCCAGCTCACCCAATAGCGAGTTAAATCAGCCCCAGCATTTT.

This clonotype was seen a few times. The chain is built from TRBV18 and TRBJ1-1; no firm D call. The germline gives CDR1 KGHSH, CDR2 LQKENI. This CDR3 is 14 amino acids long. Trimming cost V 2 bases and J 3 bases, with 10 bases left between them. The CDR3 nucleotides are TGTGCCAGCTCACCAGCCTCTGGGGACACTGAAGCTTTCTTT. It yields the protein CASSPASGDTEAFF.

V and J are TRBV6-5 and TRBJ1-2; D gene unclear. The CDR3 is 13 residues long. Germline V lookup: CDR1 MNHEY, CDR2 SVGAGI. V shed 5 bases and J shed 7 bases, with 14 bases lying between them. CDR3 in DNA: TGTGCCAGCAGTAACGACCCGGGGAGTGGCTACACCTTC. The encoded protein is CASSNDPGSGYTF.

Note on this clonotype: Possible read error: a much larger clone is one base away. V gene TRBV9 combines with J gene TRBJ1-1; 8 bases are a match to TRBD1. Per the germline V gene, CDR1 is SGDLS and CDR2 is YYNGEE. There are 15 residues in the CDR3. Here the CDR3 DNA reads TGTGCCAGCAGCGCCGGACAGGGTCTGAACACTGAAGCTTGCTTT. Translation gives CASSAGQGLNTEACF.

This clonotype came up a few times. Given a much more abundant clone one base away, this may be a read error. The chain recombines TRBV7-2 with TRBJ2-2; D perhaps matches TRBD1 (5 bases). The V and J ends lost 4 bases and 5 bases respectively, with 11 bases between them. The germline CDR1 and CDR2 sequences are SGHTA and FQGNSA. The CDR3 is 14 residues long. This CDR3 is CASSSGRTTGELFF. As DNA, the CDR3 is TGTGCCAGCAGCTCAGGCAGGACAACCGGGGAGCTGTTTTTT.

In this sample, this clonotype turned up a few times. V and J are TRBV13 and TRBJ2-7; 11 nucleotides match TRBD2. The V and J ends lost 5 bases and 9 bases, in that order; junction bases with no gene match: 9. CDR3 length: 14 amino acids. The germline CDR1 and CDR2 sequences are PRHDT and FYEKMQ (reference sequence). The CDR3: CASSPRPGTSGQYF. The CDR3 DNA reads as TGTGCCAGCAGCCCCAGACCCGGGACTAGCGGGCAGTACTTC. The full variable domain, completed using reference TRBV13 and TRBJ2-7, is AAGVIQSPRHLIKEKRETATLKCYPIPRHDTVYWYQQGPGQDPQFLISFYEKMQSDKGSIPDRFSAQQFSDYHSELNMSSLELGDSALYFCASSPRPGTSGQYFGPGTRLTVT.

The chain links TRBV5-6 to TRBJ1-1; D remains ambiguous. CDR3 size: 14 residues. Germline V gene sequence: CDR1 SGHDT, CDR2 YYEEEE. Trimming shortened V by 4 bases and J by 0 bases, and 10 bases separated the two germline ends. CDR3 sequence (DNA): TGTGCCAGCAGCCCTCCGACATTGAACACTGAAGCTTTCTTT. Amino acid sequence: CASSPPTLNTEAFF.

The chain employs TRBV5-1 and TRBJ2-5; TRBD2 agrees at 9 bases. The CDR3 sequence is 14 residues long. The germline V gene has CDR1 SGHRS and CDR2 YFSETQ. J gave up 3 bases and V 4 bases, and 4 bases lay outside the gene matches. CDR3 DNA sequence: TGCGCCAGCAGCACGGGACTAGCAGAAGAGACCCAGTACTTC. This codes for CASSTGLAEETQYF.

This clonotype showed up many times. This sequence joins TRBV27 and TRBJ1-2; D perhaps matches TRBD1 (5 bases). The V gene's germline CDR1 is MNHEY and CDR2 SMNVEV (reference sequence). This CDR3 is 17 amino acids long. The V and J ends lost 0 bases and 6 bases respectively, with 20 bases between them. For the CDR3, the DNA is TGTGCCAGCAGTTTATCCCCAGCTCCGGCCTGGGGGGATGGCTACACCTTC. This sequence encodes CASSLSPAPAWGDGYTF.

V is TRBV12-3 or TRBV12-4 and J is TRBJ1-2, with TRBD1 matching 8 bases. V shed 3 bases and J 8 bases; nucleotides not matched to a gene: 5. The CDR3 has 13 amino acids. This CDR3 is CASSLSGGIGYTF. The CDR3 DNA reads TGTGCCAGCAGTTTGTCAGGGGGCATCGGCTACACCTTC.

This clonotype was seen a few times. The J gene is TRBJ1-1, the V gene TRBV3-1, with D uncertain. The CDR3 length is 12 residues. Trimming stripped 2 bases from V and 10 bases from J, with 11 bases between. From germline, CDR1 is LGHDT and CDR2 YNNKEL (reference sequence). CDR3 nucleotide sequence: TGTGCCAGCAGCCAATTGGGAATACTAGCTTTCTTT. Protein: CASSQLGILAFF.

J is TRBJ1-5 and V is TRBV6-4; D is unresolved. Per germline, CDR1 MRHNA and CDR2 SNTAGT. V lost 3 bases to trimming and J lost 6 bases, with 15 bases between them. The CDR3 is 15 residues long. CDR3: CASSEMGGEGQPQHF. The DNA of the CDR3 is TGTGCCAGCAGTGAAATGGGCGGGGAGGGTCAGCCCCAGCATTTT.

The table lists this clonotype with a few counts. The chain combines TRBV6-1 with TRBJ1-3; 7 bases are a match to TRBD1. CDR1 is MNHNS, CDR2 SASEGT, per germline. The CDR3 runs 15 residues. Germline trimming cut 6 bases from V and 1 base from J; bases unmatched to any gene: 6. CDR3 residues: CASRRNRGSGNTIYF. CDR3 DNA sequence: TGTGCCAGCAGACGAAACAGGGGATCTGGAAACACCATATATTTT.

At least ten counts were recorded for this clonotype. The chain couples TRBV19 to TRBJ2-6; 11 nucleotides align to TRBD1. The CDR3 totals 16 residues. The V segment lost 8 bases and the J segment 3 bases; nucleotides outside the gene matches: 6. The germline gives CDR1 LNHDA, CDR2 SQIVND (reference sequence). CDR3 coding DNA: TGTGCCAGTCGATGGACAGGGGGCGTTGGGGCCAACGTCCTGACTTTC. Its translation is CASRWTGGVGANVLTF.

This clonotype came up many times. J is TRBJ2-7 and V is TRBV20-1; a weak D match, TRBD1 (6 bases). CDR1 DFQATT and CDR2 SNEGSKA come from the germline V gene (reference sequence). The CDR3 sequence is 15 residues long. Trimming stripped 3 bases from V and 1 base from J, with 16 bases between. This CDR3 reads CSASRTPDRSYEQYF. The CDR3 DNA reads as TGCAGTGCTAGTCGGACTCCAGACAGGTCCTACGAGCAGTACTTC.

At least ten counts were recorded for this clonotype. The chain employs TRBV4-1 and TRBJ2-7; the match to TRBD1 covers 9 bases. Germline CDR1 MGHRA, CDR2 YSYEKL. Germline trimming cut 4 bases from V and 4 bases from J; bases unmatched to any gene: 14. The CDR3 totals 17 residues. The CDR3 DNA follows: TGCGCCAGCAGCCGCAGTCAACCGGGACAGGGCCGGTACGAGCAGTACTTC. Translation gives CASSRSQPGQGRYEQYF.

The CDR3 DNA follows: TGTGCCAGCAGCTTAGGGACAGGGGCCTCCTACGAGCAGTACTTC. It is translated as CASSLGTGASYEQYF. The chain uses TRBV7-2 and TRBJ2-7; 9 bases line up with TRBD1. Looked up from germline, CDR1 is SGHTA and CDR2 is FQGNSA. The ends lost 1 base at V and 0 bases at J; junction bases unmatched: 1. CDR3 length equals 15 residues.

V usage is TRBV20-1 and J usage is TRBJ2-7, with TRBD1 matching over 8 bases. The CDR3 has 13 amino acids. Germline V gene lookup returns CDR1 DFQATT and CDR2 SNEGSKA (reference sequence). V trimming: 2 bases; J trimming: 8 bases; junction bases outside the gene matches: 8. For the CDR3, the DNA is TGCAGTGCTAGAATACCAGGGGGCGCTAAGCAGTACTTC. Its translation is CSARIPGGAKQYF.

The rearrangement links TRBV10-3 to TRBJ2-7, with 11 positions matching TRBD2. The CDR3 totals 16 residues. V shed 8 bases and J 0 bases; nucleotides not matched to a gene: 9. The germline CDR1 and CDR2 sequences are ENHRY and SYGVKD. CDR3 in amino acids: CAISRGGLADSYEQYF. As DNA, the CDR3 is TGTGCCATCTCTCGGGGGGGACTAGCGGACTCCTACGAGCAGTACTTC.